This T cell receptor beta chain was found in a study of OX40 agonist ivuxolimab in advanced cancers. CDR3 length equals 15 residues. The germline V gene encodes CDR1 MNHEY and CDR2 SVGAGI. V was trimmed by 5 bases and J by 4 bases, leaving 17 bases between them. Libraries were prepared by immunoSEQ multiplex PCR; TCRdb keeps only in-frame clonotypes and omits some of them. The sample lists roughly 63,000 clones, roughly nine tenths seen once, with about 1.2% in the top ten. With baseline, cycle 4 day 1, and cycle 7 day 1 as timepoints, blood was sampled. The starting material was CD4+ or CD8+ T cells sorted from blood, obtained in a trial of the OX40 agonist ivuxolimab. This clonotype was sampled from an adult with an advanced solid tumor such as melanoma, head and neck, liver or kidney cancer. The chain carries TRBV6-5 and TRBJ1-1; D possibly corresponds to TRBD1 (5 bases). The CDR3 is CASSNGRARGTEAFF. The CDR3 DNA follows: TGTGCCAGCAGTAATGGACGGGCGAGGGGCACTGAAGCTTTCTTT.